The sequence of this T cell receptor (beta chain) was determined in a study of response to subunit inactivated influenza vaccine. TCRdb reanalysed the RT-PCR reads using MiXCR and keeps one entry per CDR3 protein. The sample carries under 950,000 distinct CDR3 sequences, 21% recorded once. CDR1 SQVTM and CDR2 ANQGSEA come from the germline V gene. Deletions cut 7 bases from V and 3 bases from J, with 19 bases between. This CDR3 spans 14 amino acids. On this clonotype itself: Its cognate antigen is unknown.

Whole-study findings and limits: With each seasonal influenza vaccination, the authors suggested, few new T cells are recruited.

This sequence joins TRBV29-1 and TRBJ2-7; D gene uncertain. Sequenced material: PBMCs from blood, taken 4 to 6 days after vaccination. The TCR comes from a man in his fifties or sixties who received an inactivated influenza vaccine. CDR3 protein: CSAIRPGPDYEQYF. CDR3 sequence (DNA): TGCAGCGCTATCCGACCCGGGCCCGACTACGAGCAGTACTTC.